This T cell receptor (beta chain) was found in a study of cytomegalovirus exposure and HLA in healthy donors. Study-wide findings and caveats: Indistinguishability led to the exclusion of some V segments, TRBV6-2 and TRBV6-3 included.

CDR1 GTSNPN and CDR2 SVGIG come from the germline V gene (reference sequence). This CDR3 has 14 amino acids. Trimming took 7 bases from V and 1 from J; bases not matched to a gene: 5. It was with 60 Vbeta and 13 Jbeta primers that the PCR ran. The data were produced by immunoSEQ multiplex PCR, yet TCRdb's version contains in-frame clones alone and is incomplete. Of about 160,000 clones listed, under 85% are singletons. This clone was recorded only once. Its antigen is undetermined. The chain carries TRBV30 and TRBJ1-1; 11 nucleotides line up with TRBD1. The clonotype was recovered from a woman aged 25 to 39 in good health and CMV-seronegative. Sequencing used PBMCs. CDR3 protein: CAYGQGAKNTEAFF. DNA of the CDR3: TGTGCCTACGGACAGGGGGCGAAGAACACTGAAGCTTTCTTT.